These T cell receptor beta chains were read from a single sample in a study of shared clonotypes between healthy human individuals. Produced via immunoSEQ multiplex PCR; TCRdb's table is partial and in-frame only. The profile shows 730,000 or so clones, 72% of them singletons. Sequenced: memory CD4+ T cells sorted from blood. These receptors all stem from a woman aged 25-40 years in good health. The CDR3 runs from the conserved cysteine through the conserved F or W. D genes are given only for firm matches. The size of a clone is reported for some rows only, either as once, few or many, or as a class for expanded clones.

d_gene,abundance,v_gene,j_gene,CDR3aa,CDR3nt
TRBD1,NA,TRBV4-2,TRBJ2-4,CASSGQGQGEAKNIQYF,TGTGCCAGCAGCGGGCAGGGACAGGGGGAAGCCAAAAACATTCAGTACTTC
TRBD1,once,TRBV30,TRBJ1-1,CAWSRGTGNTEAFF,TGTGCCTGGAGTCGAGGGACAGGGAACACTGAAGCTTTCTTT
NA,NA,TRBV19,TRBJ2-5,CASSQQGYETQYF,TGTGCCAGTAGTCAACAGGGATACGAGACCCAGTACTTC
TRBD1,NA,TRBV19,TRBJ1-1,CASRTHRGRNTEAFF,TGTGCCAGTAGAACTCACAGGGGGCGGAACACTGAAGCTTTCTTT
NA,NA,TRBV6-4,TRBJ2-6,CASKSSGANVLTF,TGTGCCAGCAAGTCTTCTGGGGCCAACGTCCTGACTTTC
NA,NA,TRBV5-1,TRBJ2-7,CASSLYTATREQYF,TGCGCCAGCAGCTTATACACAGCTACAAGGGAGCAGTACTTC
TRBD2,NA,TRBV5-1,TRBJ2-5,CASSFSSGNQETQYF,TGCGCCAGCAGCTTCTCTAGCGGAAACCAAGAGACCCAGTACTTC
NA,NA,TRBV18,TRBJ2-5,CASSPFGMTETQYF,TGTGCCAGCTCACCTTTTGGGATGACCGAGACCCAGTACTTC
NA,NA,TRBV5-6,TRBJ2-1,CASSFWRAVDEQFF,TGTGCCAGCAGCTTCTGGCGGGCCGTCGATGAGCAGTTCTTC
NA,few,TRBV28,TRBJ2-7,CASSPTSLPEGQYEQYF,TGTGCCAGCAGCCCCACAAGTCTTCCCGAGGGCCAATACGAGCAGTACTTC
TRBD2,NA,TRBV5-4,TRBJ2-7,CASSSSLLAGGYEQYF,TGTGCCAGCAGCTCGTCGCTGCTAGCGGGAGGTTACGAGCAGTACTTC
NA,NA,TRBV4-1,TRBJ1-5,CASSQGNGYNQPQHF,TGCGCCAGCAGCCAAGGTAACGGCTACAATCAGCCCCAGCATTTT
TRBD2,NA,TRBV4-2,TRBJ2-5,CASSQVTGGQETQYF,TGTGCCAGCAGCCAAGTAACGGGAGGGCAAGAGACCCAGTACTTC
NA,NA,TRBV9,TRBJ1-2,CASSVDGRGQYGYTF,TGTGCCAGCAGCGTAGACGGCCGGGGGCAATATGGCTACACCTTC
NA,NA,TRBV19,TRBJ2-1,CASKAQAADQLSYNEQFF,TGTGCCAGTAAGGCGCAGGCGGCGGATCAACTCTCCTACAATGAGCAGTTCTTC
NA,NA,TRBV19,TRBJ1-3,CASSGQPVYSGNTIYF,TGTGCCAGTAGTGGGCAGCCGGTCTACTCTGGAAACACCATATATTTT
TRBD1,NA,TRBV19,TRBJ2-7,CASSDRGRAAEQYF,TGTGCCAGTAGTGACAGGGGAAGGGCCGCCGAGCAGTACTTC
TRBD1,NA,TRBV2,TRBJ1-5,CASSQRDREHQPQHF,TGTGCCAGCAGCCAGAGGGACAGGGAACATCAGCCCCAGCATTTT
TRBD1,NA,TRBV19,TRBJ1-5,CASSIAGGQPQHF,TGTGCCAGTAGTATCGCAGGGGGACAGCCCCAGCATTTT
NA,NA,TRBV28,TRBJ1-5,CASSPSLGRHQPQHF,TGTGCCAGCAGTCCAAGTCTCGGGCGCCATCAGCCCCAGCATTTT
TRBD2,NA,TRBV28,TRBJ2-1,CASSPGGGARSEQFF,TGTGCCAGCAGCCCCGGGGGGGGAGCGCGGAGTGAGCAGTTCTTC
TRBD2,NA,TRBV4-2,TRBJ2-1,CASSQGLPRNYNEQFF,TGTGCCAGCAGCCAGGGACTACCAAGGAATTACAATGAGCAGTTCTTC
NA,NA,TRBV15,TRBJ1-3,CATSRDKGVTSGNTIYF,TGTGCCACCAGCAGAGATAAAGGTGTTACCTCTGGAAACACCATATATTTT
NA,NA,TRBV7-9,TRBJ1-2,CASSLEFPTYGYTF,TGTGCCAGCAGCTTAGAGTTTCCTACCTATGGCTACACCTTC
TRBD2,NA,TRBV11-2,TRBJ2-7,CASSPLAGGFIYEQYF,TGTGCCAGCAGCCCCCTAGCGGGAGGGTTCATTTACGAGCAGTACTTC
TRBD1,NA,TRBV5-6,TRBJ2-5,CASSSDRGPETQYF,TGTGCCAGCAGCTCCGACAGGGGGCCGGAGACCCAGTACTTC
NA,few,TRBV18,TRBJ1-1,CASSPAELQAFF,TGTGCCAGCTCACCGGCAGAGTTACAAGCTTTCTTT
NA,NA,TRBV5-1,TRBJ1-2,CASSNSIGYTF,TGCGCCAGCAGTAATAGTATTGGCTACACCTTC
TRBD2,once,TRBV7-9,TRBJ2-1,CASSFSRAGAEYNEQFF,TGTGCCAGCAGCTTCTCCAGGGCGGGAGCGGAGTACAATGAGCAGTTCTTC